The clone carrying this T cell receptor (beta chain) was seen more than once but under ten times. The data originate from a study of human T cells and chemical hapten exposure. The V gene end was trimmed by 4 bases and the J gene end by 6 bases; junction bases not matched to a gene: 3. Germline-derived CDR1 and CDR2 are ENHRY and SYGVKD. This CDR3 comprises 13 residues. Time point reported: pre-sensitization, week 0. Treatment reported: therapeutic diphenylcyclopropenone sensitization with weekly scalp DPC. TCRdb fed the RACE reads into MiXCR, producing one record per CDR3 protein. Here the sample spans some 400,000 distinct CDR3 sequences, more than 4.5% being singletons.

The receptor was isolated from a woman in her 50s with alopecia areata. Some clones in this sample may be carry-over from other donors' samples. This specimen was whole blood, taken in connection with sensitization to the hapten diphenylcyclopropenone (DPC). This chain joins TRBV10-3 and TRBJ2-7; TRBD1 agrees at 10 bases. CDR3 sequence (DNA): TGTGCCATCAGTGCGGGACAGGGGCGCGAGCAGTACTTC. Residues: CAISAGQGREQYF.